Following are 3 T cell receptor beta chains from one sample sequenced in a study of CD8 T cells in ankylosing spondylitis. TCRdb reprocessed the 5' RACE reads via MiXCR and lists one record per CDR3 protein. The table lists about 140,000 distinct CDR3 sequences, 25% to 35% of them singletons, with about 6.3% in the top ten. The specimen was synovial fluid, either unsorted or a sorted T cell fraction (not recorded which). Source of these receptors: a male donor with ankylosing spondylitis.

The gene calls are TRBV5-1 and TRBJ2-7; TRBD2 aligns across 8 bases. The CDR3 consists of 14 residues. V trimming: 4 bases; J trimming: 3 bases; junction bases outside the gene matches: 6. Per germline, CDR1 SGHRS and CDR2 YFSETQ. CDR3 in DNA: TGCGCCAGCAGCACGACTAGCGACAGCTACGAGCAGTACTTC. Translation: CASSTTSDSYEQYF.

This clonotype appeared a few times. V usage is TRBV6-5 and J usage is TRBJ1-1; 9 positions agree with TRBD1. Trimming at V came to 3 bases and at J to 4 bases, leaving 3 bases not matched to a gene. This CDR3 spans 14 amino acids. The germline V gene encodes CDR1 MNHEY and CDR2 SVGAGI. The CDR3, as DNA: TGTGCCAGCAGTTATTGGGACAGGGTCACTGAAGCTTTCTTT. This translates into CASSYWDRVTEAFF.

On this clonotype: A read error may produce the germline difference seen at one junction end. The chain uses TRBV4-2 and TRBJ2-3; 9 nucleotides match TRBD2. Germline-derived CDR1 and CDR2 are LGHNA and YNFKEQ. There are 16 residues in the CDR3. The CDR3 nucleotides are TGCGCCAGCAGCCAAGACTGGACTAGCGGCACAGATACGCAGTATTTT. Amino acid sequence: CASSQDWTSGTDTQYF.